This T cell receptor beta chain was observed in a study of early T cells in non-severe SARS-CoV-2 infection (dated by TCRdb to 2020 to 2022). Regarding the study in general: Bulk RNA from unsorted whole blood was used for TCR sequencing, so alpha and beta chains could not be paired. What the study reported, not specific to this receptor: VDJdb matching was skewed toward anti-spike CD8 responses, so virus-specific expansions were likely underestimated and private and CD4 specificities were missed.

Receptors were amplified or captured by 5' RACE. TCRdb shows the sequencer as NextSeq 500. Unique molecular identifiers were attached to individual cDNA molecules in the TCR library protocol so that sequencing error and PCR bias could be corrected. Both TCR alpha and beta chains were sequenced, and tight co-correlation was observed between alpha and beta sequence abundances in each sample. The original pipeline was this. V gene, J gene and CDR3 annotation of TCR sequences was performed with Decombinator V4. Expanded TCRs were defined as changing significantly between any two time points under a Poisson model with p below 0.0001. TCR abundances were normalised to the total number of TCRs sequenced per sample and expressed as counts per million. TRAV1-2 paired with TRAJ12, TRAJ20 or TRAJ33 defined MAIT TCRs, while TRAV10 paired with TRAJ18 defined iNKT TCRs. VDJdb, accessed 1 November 2021, was searched for CMV, EBV and SARS-CoV-2 annotated TCRs, excluding TCRs annotated for multiple antigens. TCRdb reworked the public reads: Q25 trimming with fastp, MiXCR clone assembly, productive beta chains retained. Records with the same CDR3 protein are collapsed into one entry carrying the most frequent genes and DNA. The V and J calls reflect TCRdb's pipeline rather than the authors' work. The sample has 50,000 to 70,000 distinct CDR3 sequences on record, under 15% of them singletons. 1.1% to 1.5% of the sample rests with the top ten.

Looking up the germline V gene (reference sequence) yields CDR1 SEHNR and CDR2 FQNEAQ. The V end loses 4 bases and the J end loses 1 base, and a stretch of 10 bases separates them. The CDR3 holds 14 amino acids from the cysteine to the phenylalanine. Of the read, only the CDR3 DNA is kept; its 42 bases are in frame from base 1. A case-control design nested within a healthcare worker cohort in London, UK, was used, with weekly nasopharyngeal swab PCR tests and blood sampling performed. Healthcare workers were recruited between 23 and 31 March 2020, during the week of the UK lockdown, and were followed weekly for up to roughly 16 weeks. This clonotype appeared a few times. Its antigen has not been determined. Per-nucleotide qualities are absent, and no much larger clonotype sits a single base away.

Material: whole blood. Recombination linked TRBV7-9 to TRBJ1-2; the D gene remains uncertain. This receptor was taken from an adult who was a healthcare worker with PCR-confirmed SARS-CoV-2 infection or an uninfected control (not recorded which). In nucleotide form, the sequence is TGTGCCAGCAGCTATTCAGAGTTTAACTATGGCTACACCTTC. Its translation reads: CASSYSEFNYGYTF. The full variable domain, completed from the reference TRBV7-9 and TRBJ1-2 proteins outside the CDR3, reads DTGVSQNPRHKITKRGQNVTFRCDPISEHNRLYWYRQTLGQGPEFLTYFQNEAQLEKSRLLSDRFSAERPKGSFSTLEIQRTEQGDSAMYLCASSYSEFNYGYTFGSGTRLTVV.